A single sample gave rise to the 29 T cell receptor beta chains below, sequenced in a study of blood T cell repertoires in COVID-19. Produced via immunoSEQ multiplex PCR; TCRdb's table is partial and in-frame only. Here the sample spans 100,000 to 150,000 clones, roughly four fifths being singletons. The material sequenced was PBMCs or T cells enriched from blood (not recorded which). The source of these receptors is a man aged 35 to 55 with acute COVID-19.

The chain couples TRBV3-1 (or the pseudogene TRBV3-2) to TRBJ2-7, with TRBD2 identical over 14 bases. Trimming took 4 bases from V and 7 from J; bases not matched to a gene: 6. CDR3 size: 15 residues. Germline V lookup: CDR1 LGHDT, CDR2 YNNKEL (reference sequence). CDR3 DNA sequence: TGTGCCAGCAGCCTGGGGACTAGCGGGAGAATGGAGCAGTACTTC. It specifies CASSLGTSGRMEQYF.

The V and J genes are TRBV30 and TRBJ2-7, with a tentative D call TRBD1 (5 bases). V was shortened by 3 bases and J by 3 bases, with 12 bases between the two germline ends. The length of the CDR3 is 13 residues. Germline V gene sequence: CDR1 GTSNPN, CDR2 SVGIG (reference sequence). In DNA, the CDR3 is TGTGCCTGGAGGGCAGGGCCATTCTACGAGCAGTACTTC. Translation gives CAWRAGPFYEQYF.

On this clone: Other DNA sequences within the sample encode an identical CDR3. The J gene is TRBJ2-2, the V gene TRBV4-2; maybe TRBD1 (6 bases). This CDR3 is built from 16 residues. Trimming cost V 1 base and J 5 bases, with 14 bases left between them. Per germline, CDR1 LGHNA and CDR2 YNFKEQ. The CDR3 loop reads CASSQGRGAGTGELFF. The CDR3 region has the DNA TGTGCCAGCAGCCAAGGCAGGGGCGCGGGTACCGGGGAGCTGTTTTTT.

V and J are TRBV3-1 (or the pseudogene TRBV3-2) and TRBJ2-7, with 13 nucleotides matching TRBD2. This CDR3 is 16 amino acids long. Trimming took 5 bases from V and 7 from J; bases not matched to a gene: 11. Germline V CDR1 and CDR2: LGHDT, YNNKEL (reference sequence). The CDR3 loop reads CASSFGTSGTPGEQYF. The CDR3 DNA reads TGTGCCAGCAGCTTCGGGACTAGCGGGACCCCGGGGGAGCAGTACTTC.

The rearrangement uses TRBV10-3 and TRBJ2-7, with D unresolved. Germline V lookup: CDR1 ENHRY, CDR2 SYGVKD. The CDR3 has 15 amino acids. Trimming shortened V by 0 bases and J by 5 bases, and 14 bases separated the two germline ends. The chain's CDR3 is CAISESESRSHEQYF. The CDR3 bases are TGTGCCATCAGTGAGTCCGAGTCCAGGTCCCACGAGCAGTACTTC.

The V and J genes are TRBV19 and TRBJ2-7; D gene ambiguous. The CDR3 is 11 residues long. Trimming stripped 4 bases from V and 8 bases from J, with 9 bases between. Germline values: CDR1 LNHDA, CDR2 SQIVND (reference sequence). CDR3 in DNA: TGTGCCAGTAGTAGGCCCCCAAAGCAGTACTTC. It yields the protein CASSRPPKQYF. The full variable domain, completed using reference TRBV19 and TRBJ2-7, is DGGITQSPKYLFRKEGQNVTLSCEQNLNHDAMYWYRQDPGQGLRLIYYSQIVNDFQKGDIAEGYSVSREKKESFPLTVTSAQKNPTAFYLCASSRPPKQYFGPGTRLTVT.

The V gene is TRBV19, the J gene TRBJ2-1; 7 bases agree with TRBD2. CDR1 and CDR2 from the germline V gene are LNHDA and SQIVND (reference sequence). J was trimmed by 1 base and V by 7 bases; bases with no gene match: 7. This CDR3 has 15 amino acids. DNA for the CDR3: TGTGCCAGTAACTCCGGGGGGAGATCCTACAATGAGCAGTTCTTC. The encoded protein is CASNSGGRSYNEQFF.

V is TRBV15 and J is TRBJ2-6, with D perhaps TRBD2 (7 bases). The CDR3 is 16 residues long. CDR1 and CDR2 from the germline V gene are LNHNV and YYDKDF (reference sequence). The ends were cut back, 0 bases at V and 2 bases at J, with 8 bases in the middle. CDR3 DNA sequence: TGTGCCACCAGCAGAGAAGGGGGGGCTGGGGCCAACGTCCTGACTTTC. Translation gives CATSREGGAGANVLTF.

The gene calls are TRBV19 and TRBJ1-2; maybe TRBD1 (5 bases). The germline CDR1 and CDR2 sequences are LNHDA and SQIVND (reference sequence). Trimming stripped 7 bases from V and 4 bases from J, with 22 bases between. This CDR3 contains 16 residues. The CDR3 nucleotides are TGTGCCAGTAACGATCGGGGGACCTTGAGGGGCTATGGCTACACCTTC. As protein: CASNDRGTLRGYGYTF.

V is TRBV6-1 and J is TRBJ2-3; D is unresolved. V lost 1 base and J 3 bases, leaving 8 bases between the germline ends. Germline CDR1 MNHNS, CDR2 SASEGT. The CDR3 has 14 amino acids. In DNA form, the CDR3 reads TGTGCCAGCAGTGAAGGCGTGTTAACAGATACGCAGTATTTT. Its protein product is CASSEGVLTDTQYF.

DNA of the CDR3: TGTGCCAGCACCCCTCGTCGGGAGGTATATGAGCAGTTCTTC. Translating gives CASTPRREVYEQFF. This chain joins TRBV28 and TRBJ2-1; TRBD2 aligns across 7 bases. Unmatched junction bases numbered 11, after V lost 7 bases and J lost 8 bases. Germline CDR1 is MDHEN and CDR2 is SYDVKM. The CDR3 has 14 amino acids.

This chain uses TRBV14 with TRBJ1-5; 8 positions match TRBD1. The CDR3 is 15 residues long. Germline V gene sequence: CDR1 SGHDN, CDR2 FVKESK. The V gene end was trimmed by 1 base and the J gene end by 7 bases; junction bases not matched to a gene: 6. CDR3 loop: CASSQGNTGGQPQHF. CDR3 nucleotide sequence: TGTGCCAGCAGCCAAGGAAATACAGGGGGACAGCCCCAGCATTTT.

This sequence joins TRBV12-1 and TRBJ1-5; the table's TRBD1 call for D was not verified on the DNA. TRBV12-1 is noted as a pseudogene. The CDR3 runs 14 residues. The CDR3 loop reads CASSPDRPNQPQHF. For the CDR3, the DNA is TGTGCCAGCAGCCCTGACAGGCCGAATCAGCCCCAGCATTTT.

V usage is TRBV18 and J usage is TRBJ1-3, with a weak D call TRBD1 (6 bases). V dropped 2 bases and J dropped 2 bases, with 13 bases sitting between them. The CDR3 extends over 16 amino acids. Germline CDR1 is KGHSH and CDR2 is LQKENI. In DNA form, the CDR3 reads TGTGCCAGCTCACCAGGGTCCGGGGGGCCTGGAAACACCATATATTTT. Amino acid sequence: CASSPGSGGPGNTIYF.

This sequence joins TRBV5-8 and TRBJ2-3; 7 nucleotides align to TRBD1. The V and J ends lost 4 bases and 5 bases, in that order; junction bases with no gene match: 1. Germline lookup yields CDR1 SGHTS and CDR2 YDEGEE. This CDR3 region has 12 residues. This CDR3 reads CASSRDRDTQYF. The CDR3 DNA reads as TGTGCCAGCAGCCGGGACAGAGATACGCAGTATTTT.

J is TRBJ1-2 and V is TRBV18; 9 bases align to TRBD1. CDR1 and CDR2 (germline): KGHSH, LQKENI. This CDR3 spans 14 amino acids. After removal of 6 bases from V and 7 bases from J, the junction contained 9 bases not matched to a gene. This CDR3 reads CASSPPGQGPGYTF. CDR3 coding DNA: TGTGCCAGCTCCCCTCCGGGACAGGGACCTGGCTACACCTTC.

The J gene is TRBJ1-1, the V gene TRBV28; 11 nucleotides align to TRBD1. The CDR3 runs 15 residues. CDR1 is MDHEN, CDR2 SYDVKM, per germline. The J segment lost 5 bases and the V segment lost 3 bases, leaving 5 bases of the junction unmatched. CDR3 nucleotides: TGTGCCAGCAGTTTCCCAGGGACAGGGGGTACTGAAGCTTTCTTT. Residues: CASSFPGTGGTEAFF.

This chain connects TRBV7-2 to TRBJ1-6; 10 bases are shared with TRBD1. Germline CDR1 SGHTA, CDR2 FQGNSA. The CDR3 has 17 amino acids. With 3 bases clipped from V and 10 bases from J, the junction kept 12 bases outside the gene matches. As DNA, the CDR3 is TGTGCCAGCAGCTTTGGAGGGACAGGGGACGTAGGATCACCCCTCCACTTT. Its protein is CASSFGGTGDVGSPLHF.

This clone showed up just a few times. This chain uses TRBV12-3 or TRBV12-4 with TRBJ1-1; D not resolved. The V end lost 7 bases, the J end lost 1 base, and 7 bases lay between the germline ends. The CDR3 consists of 12 residues. DNA for the CDR3: TGTGCCAGCACCGACACGAACACTGAAGCTTTCTTT. Residues: CASTDTNTEAFF.

In its sample, this clone was seen once. The chain combines TRBV6-5 with TRBJ1-1; perhaps TRBD1 as D (5 bases). The V end lost 0 bases, the J end lost 0 bases, and 8 bases lay between the germline ends. The length of the CDR3 is 15 residues. In germline, CDR1 is MNHEY, CDR2 SVGAGI. CDR3 DNA sequence: TGTGCCAGCAGTTACTCGAAAGGGGTGAACACTGAAGCTTTCTTT. Residues: CASSYSKGVNTEAFF.

This clone was picked up one time. This chain links TRBV6-6 with TRBJ1-4, with TRBD1 matching over 9 bases. The CDR3 length is 15 residues. Germline CDR1 and CDR2: MNHNY and SVGAGI (reference sequence). V lost 2 bases to trimming and J lost 5 bases; unmatched junction nucleotides: 3. The CDR3 sequence: CASSYGGTGNEKLFF. The DNA of the CDR3 is TGTGCCAGCAGTTACGGCGGGACAGGGAATGAAAAACTGTTTTTT.

The chain employs TRBV6-5 and TRBJ2-1, with D perhaps matching TRBD1 (6 bases). This CDR3 contains 14 residues. Germline-derived CDR1 and CDR2 are MNHEY and SVGAGI. V shed 4 bases and J shed 13 bases, with 20 bases lying between them. The CDR3 sequence is CASSWQGSLGEQFF. CDR3 nucleotides: TGTGCCAGCAGTTGGCAGGGGTCCTTAGGTGAACAGTTCTTC.

The chain links TRBV7-2 to TRBJ1-5, with 8 bases lining up with TRBD1. CDR1 SGHTA and CDR2 FQGNSA come from the germline V gene. Trimming removed 5 bases from V and 6 bases from J; junction bases left unmatched: 6. The CDR3 runs 14 residues. CDR3 DNA: TGTGCCAGCAGCCCGGACAGGGTAGGTCAGCCCCAGCATTTT. Amino acid sequence: CASSPDRVGQPQHF. Full variable domain (missing parts from reference TRBV7-2 and TRBJ1-5): GAGVSQSPSNKVTEKGKDVELRCDPISGHTALYWYRQSLGQGLEFLIYFQGNSAPDKSGLPSDRFSAERTGGSVSTLTIQRTQQEDSAVYLCASSPDRVGQPQHFGDGTRLSIL.

V usage is TRBV5-6 and J usage is TRBJ1-2; 12 bases match TRBD1. The junction had 11 bases not matched to a gene; V was cut back by 3 bases and J by 14 bases. CDR1 is SGHDT and CDR2 is YYEEEE in the germline V gene. The CDR3 is made up of 14 amino acids. CDR3 protein: CASSSNGGQGASTF. In nucleotides, the CDR3 is TGTGCCAGCAGCTCGAACGGGGGACAGGGGGCGAGTACCTTC.

CDR3 sequence: CASSRGIDEAFF. CDR3 nucleotide sequence: TGTGCCAGCAGTCGGGGGATAGATGAAGCTTTCTTT. V usage is TRBV7-9 and J usage is TRBJ1-1; TRBD1 is a possible D gene (5 bases). Germline lookup yields CDR1 SEHNR and CDR2 FQNEAQ (reference sequence). The CDR3 has 12 residues. V gave up 6 bases and J gave up 7 bases, with 12 bases separating them.

The CDR3 reads CASSIALVTQQYF. CDR3 bases: TGTGCCAGTAGTATAGCCTTAGTTACGCAGCAGTACTTC. This chain links TRBV19 with TRBJ2-7; D remains unclear. CDR3 size: 13 residues. The V end was cut by 1 base, the J end by 8 bases, with 12 bases between. Germline V gene sequence: CDR1 LNHDA, CDR2 SQIVND (reference sequence).

V is TRBV9 and J is TRBJ2-5; perhaps TRBD1 as D (5 bases). CDR1 and CDR2 from the germline V gene are SGDLS and YYNGEE. The CDR3 extends over 13 amino acids. Deletions cut 0 bases from V and 2 bases from J, with 5 bases between. The DNA of the CDR3 is TGTGCCAGCAGCGTAGGGACACAAGAGACCCAGTACTTC. Translating it yields CASSVGTQETQYF.

The chain employs TRBV6-5 and TRBJ2-6, with D hard to call. Germline values: CDR1 MNHEY, CDR2 SVGAGI. Trimming took 2 bases from V and 0 from J, leaving 5 bases between them. The CDR3 loop spans 15 amino acids. The CDR3 DNA is TGTGCCAGCAGTTACGGCCACTCTGGGGCCAACGTCCTGACTTTC. Amino acid sequence: CASSYGHSGANVLTF.

The chain joins TRBV7-6 to TRBJ2-5; 10 bases fit TRBD1. Germline CDR1 and CDR2: SGHVS and FNYEAQ. This CDR3 comprises 16 residues. J lost 4 bases, V lost 4 bases, and 9 bases had no gene match. CDR3 sequence: CASSSRDRGPPETQYF. DNA for the CDR3: TGTGCCAGCAGCTCCCGGGACAGGGGCCCCCCAGAGACCCAGTACTTC.